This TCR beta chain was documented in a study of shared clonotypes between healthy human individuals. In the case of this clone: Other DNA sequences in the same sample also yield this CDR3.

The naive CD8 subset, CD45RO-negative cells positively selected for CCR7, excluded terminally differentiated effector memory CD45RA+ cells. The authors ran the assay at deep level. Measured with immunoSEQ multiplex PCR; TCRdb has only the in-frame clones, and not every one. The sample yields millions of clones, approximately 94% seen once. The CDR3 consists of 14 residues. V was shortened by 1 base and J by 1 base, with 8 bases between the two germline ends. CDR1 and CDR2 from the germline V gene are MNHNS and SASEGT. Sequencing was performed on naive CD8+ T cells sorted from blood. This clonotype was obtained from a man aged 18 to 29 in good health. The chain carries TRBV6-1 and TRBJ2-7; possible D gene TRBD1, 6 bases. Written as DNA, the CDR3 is TGTGCCAGCAGTGAAGAACAGGGTTCCTACGAGCAGTACTTC. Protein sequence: CASSEEQGSYEQYF.